The text below deals with one TCR beta chain. There is no known antigen for this receptor. An end of the junction differs from the germline gene, which may be a read error. The time point label, read with the paper, signifies: baseline before first vaccination. Vaccinee samples were obtained from the UK trials COV001 and COV002, which included a single-blind randomized controlled phase 2/3 trial of AZD1222 (ChAdOx1 nCoV-19) in healthy adults. For TCRbeta chain sequencing, PBMC samples from trial participants were taken at day 0 and at day 28 after the second dose. The sample originates from a study of T cell responses to AZD1222 COVID-19 vaccine (dated by TCRdb to the early 2020s). At the level of the whole study: Because spike-specific TCR depth and breadth did not differ between the two schedules, AZD1222 recipients who got a second dose at roughly 4 weeks were pooled with those who got a second dose at roughly 12 weeks. A total of just over 230 trial participants underwent TCR sequencing, of whom 207 had received two doses of AZD1222 and some 25 had received two doses of the MenACWY control vaccine. Enrollment into the trials was organized by age into subgroups of 18-55, 56-69 and 70-plus years, and those subgroups contained roughly 150, 30 and 60 TCR-sequenced participants, respectively.

The CDR3 regions of human TCRbeta chains were analyzed by immunosequencing. Per the source publication's procedure: Repertoire TCRs were checked for matches against a reference library of SARS-CoV-2-specific TCRs that had been generated using the MIRA antigen-specificity platform. Breadth was defined as the fraction of unique TCRs that were SARS-CoV-2-associated. Depth was defined as the fraction of total T cells that were SARS-CoV-2-associated. Using the MIRA data, every spike-specific TCR was mapped to the spike region that the TCR reacted to and assigned to either a CD4 or a CD8 class. Log10-transformed breadth and depth values were compared by one-way ANOVA with Sidak's multiple comparisons tests. What TCRdb holds here is the immuneACCESS table cut down to in-frame rearrangements. Part of the clones is not present; checked against another copy, under half of the missing clones reflect an unresolved V gene, and the others are unexplained. The V and J calls and the clone size are those of that table, but D and trimming were determined from the DNA. Here the sample has 68,000 or so clones; about three quarters occur a single time. The ten largest clones add up to 12% of the sample.

Here is what the overall study found, with its caveats: After two AZD1222 doses, spike-specific TCR breadth and depth were significantly higher than at day 0 and than in MenACWY recipients. Vaccine-associated CD4 TCRs spanned the whole spike protein, with dominant responses in regions 160-218 and 743-854. Because no samples from the day 14 peak response were available, repertoires could be characterized only after the peak T cell response. The 56-69-year group was small, and its depth increase did not reach significance, likely because of low power. Conclusions about previously exposed vaccinees are limited, since just five to seven AZD1222 recipients were seropositive for SARS-CoV-2 at baseline. Most participants were white British and females outnumbered males, and the authors suggested that clonal diversity may have been underestimated. Epitopes outside the regions mutated in the B.1.351 and B.1.1.7 variants were reportedly recognized by nearly half of the unique spike-specific TCRs.

The germline V gene yields MNHEY for CDR1 and SVGAGI for CDR2. The CDR3 starts with the cysteine, ends with the phenylalanine, and has 15 residues. This entry keeps only the CDR3 DNA: 45 bases, framed from base 1. The source of this sequence is an adult in good health. The sample was peripheral blood, taken on day 0 of AZD1222 vaccination. Rearrangement joined TRBV6-5 to TRBJ1-4; a weak D assignment points to TRBD1 (6 bases agree). The DNA reads as follows: TGTGCCAGCAGTGACTCGGGGGCTCCTAATGAAAAACTGTTTTTT. Translation gives CASSDSGAPNEKLFF.